This passage covers 28 T cell receptor beta chains from one sample sequenced in a study of shared clonotypes between healthy human individuals. Terminally differentiated effector memory CD45RA+ cells were left out of the naive CD8 fraction, which was CD45RO-negative and positively selected for CCR7. This table comes from immunoSEQ multiplex PCR, and its TCRdb copy is limited to in-frame clones, with some not included. The table has under 1 million clones, about 97% seen once. The sequenced sample was naive CD8+ T cells sorted from blood. The source of these receptors is a man aged 25 to 45 in good health.

This sequence joins TRBV10-2 and TRBJ2-3, with no clear D. The CDR3 has 11 amino acids. Germline CDR1 WSHSY, CDR2 SAAADI. V was cut by 8 bases and J by 2 bases, with 5 bases left in between. DNA of the CDR3: TGCGCCAGCTACCACACAGATACGCAGTATTTT. It translates to CASYHTDTQYF.

The CDR3 region has the DNA TGTGCCAGCAGTTTATTGGGGGAACAAGAGACCCAGTACTTC. It yields the protein CASSLLGEQETQYF. This chain links TRBV28 with TRBJ2-5; D possibly matches TRBD1 or TRBD2 (5 bases each). CDR1 is MDHEN, CDR2 SYDVKM, per germline. The V and J ends lost 1 base and 2 bases respectively, with 8 bases between them. The CDR3 covers 14 residues.

V is TRBV29-1 and J is TRBJ2-1; the match to TRBD2 covers 11 bases. The germline CDR1 and CDR2 sequences are SQVTM and ANQGSEA. V trimming: 3 bases; J trimming: 6 bases; junction bases outside the gene matches: 10. The CDR3 has 16 residues. CDR3 in amino acids: CSVEKLAGGGVNEQFF. For the CDR3, the DNA is TGCAGCGTTGAGAAGCTAGCGGGGGGCGGGGTCAATGAGCAGTTCTTC.

This clone was seen once. The rearrangement links TRBV19 to TRBJ2-1, with D possibly matching TRBD1 (5 bases). Trimming left V 0 bases short and J 4 bases short, with 7 bases between. The CDR3 is made up of 14 amino acids. Looked up from germline, CDR1 is LNHDA and CDR2 is SQIVND (reference sequence). CDR3 in amino acids: CASSIEDSYNEQFF. Here the CDR3 DNA reads TGTGCCAGTAGTATAGAAGACAGTTACAATGAGCAGTTCTTC.

The V call is TRBV7-2, the J call TRBJ2-7; 10 bases fit TRBD1. Trimming took 5 bases from V and 4 from J; bases not matched to a gene: 8. The CDR3 loop spans 15 amino acids. The V gene's germline CDR1 is SGHTA and CDR2 FQGNSA. CDR3 sequence: CASSGGTGVWYEQYF. DNA for the CDR3: TGTGCCAGCAGCGGAGGGACAGGGGTCTGGTACGAGCAGTACTTC. Using reference TRBV7-2 and TRBJ2-7 for the parts outside the CDR3, the full variable domain is GAGVSQSPSNKVTEKGKDVELRCDPISGHTALYWYRQSLGQGLEFLIYFQGNSAPDKSGLPSDRFSAERTGGSVSTLTIQRTQQEDSAVYLCASSGGTGVWYEQYFGPGTRLTVT.

The V and J genes are TRBV11-3 and TRBJ2-1, with 9 bases aligning to TRBD2. Germline assignment: CDR1 SGHNT and CDR2 YENEEA. The trim removed 5 bases at V and 7 bases at J, leaving 9 bases unmatched. There are 15 residues in the CDR3. The CDR3 sequence: CASSPRGTSPNEQFF. As DNA, the CDR3 is TGTGCCAGCAGCCCCAGGGGGACTAGCCCGAATGAGCAGTTCTTC.

This chain connects TRBV29-1 to TRBJ2-7; 9 bases are shared with TRBD1. With 6 bases clipped from V and 5 bases from J, the junction kept 8 bases outside the gene matches. The CDR3 has 13 residues. Germline CDR1 and CDR2: SQVTM and ANQGSEA. The CDR3 region has the DNA TGCAGCGTACTACAGGGGGCGGGTAACGAGCAGTACTTC. This encodes CSVLQGAGNEQYF.

The V and J genes are TRBV19 and TRBJ1-2; 7 bases align to TRBD1. Germline V lookup: CDR1 LNHDA, CDR2 SQIVND (reference sequence). The CDR3 runs 15 residues. V lost 3 bases to trimming and J lost 5 bases; unmatched junction nucleotides: 9. The CDR3 spells CASSIRTGVLYGYTF. CDR3 DNA: TGTGCCAGTAGTATCCGAACAGGGGTCTTATATGGCTACACCTTC.

The V and J genes are TRBV11-2 and TRBJ1-1, with D possibly TRBD1 on 6 matching bases. V was shortened by 1 base and J by 0 bases, with 15 bases between the two germline ends. Germline assignment: CDR1 SGHAT and CDR2 FQNNGV. The CDR3 has 17 amino acids. CDR3 amino acids: CASSLGRGVFLNTEAFF. DNA of the CDR3: TGTGCCAGCAGCTTAGGGAGGGGGGTTTTTTTGAACACTGAAGCTTTCTTT.

The chain combines TRBV4-1 with TRBJ2-3; 9 nucleotides match TRBD2. V was pared by 2 bases and J by 2 bases, with 2 bases of the junction left unmatched. This CDR3 region has 15 residues. From germline, CDR1 is MGHRA and CDR2 YSYEKL. The CDR3 sequence: CASSQLAGPTDTQYF. In nucleotides, the CDR3 is TGCGCCAGCAGCCAACTAGCGGGGCCCACAGATACGCAGTATTTT.

This chain links TRBV10-2 with TRBJ2-7; unclear D gene. Trimming cost V 0 bases and J 7 bases, with 22 bases left between them. Germline V gives CDR1 WSHSY, CDR2 SAAADI. The CDR3 covers 17 residues. CDR3 sequence (DNA): TGCGCCAGCAGTGAGTCGAAAGTTTTACCAGGCCCGGAGGAGCAGTACTTC. This gives the protein CASSESKVLPGPEEQYF.

J is TRBJ2-7 and V is TRBV27; TRBD1 might be the D (6 bases). Between the trimmed V and J ends, which lost 4 bases and 1 base, there was a span of 8 bases. CDR1 and CDR2 from the germline V gene are MNHEY and SMNVEV (reference sequence). This CDR3 has 13 residues. CDR3: CASSYGQSYEQYF. CDR3 sequence (DNA): TGTGCCAGCAGTTACGGACAGTCCTACGAGCAGTACTTC.

The chain links TRBV6-5 to TRBJ1-5, with a weak D call TRBD1 (5 bases). The ends were cut back, 6 bases at V and 5 bases at J, with 17 bases in the middle. This CDR3 comprises 15 residues. The germline CDR1 and CDR2 sequences are MNHEY and SVGAGI. The CDR3 is CASRLRGVWDQPQHF. In DNA form, the CDR3 reads TGTGCCAGCAGATTAAGGGGTGTTTGGGATCAGCCCCAGCATTTT.

The chain is built from TRBV9 and TRBJ2-3; D call uncertain. The CDR3 totals 13 residues. Germline CDR1 and CDR2: SGDLS and YYNGEE. The germline V and J ends were trimmed by 4 bases and 0 bases, with 6 bases remaining between them. The CDR3 DNA follows: TGTGCCAGCAGCCGATTAAGCACAGATACGCAGTATTTT. This gives the protein CASSRLSTDTQYF.

The V call is TRBV7-8, the J call TRBJ1-4, with 9 bases matching TRBD1. Germline V gene sequence: CDR1 SGHVS, CDR2 FQNEAQ. This CDR3 is 16 amino acids long. V dropped 1 base and J dropped 2; count of bases not matched to a gene: 2. The CDR3: CASSLVQGATNEKLFF. The CDR3 region has the DNA TGTGCCAGCAGCTTAGTACAGGGGGCGACTAATGAAAAACTGTTTTTT. Full variable domain (missing parts from reference TRBV7-8 and TRBJ1-4): GAGVSQSPRYKVAKRGQDVALRCDPISGHVSLFWYQQALGQGPEFLTYFQNEAQLDKSGLPSDRFFAERPEGSVSTLKIQRTQQEDSAVYLCASSLVQGATNEKLFFGSGTQLSVL.

In this sample, this clone turned up once. The V gene is TRBV5-4, the J gene TRBJ2-7; 10 nucleotides agree with TRBD1. This CDR3 contains 15 residues. The J segment lost 7 bases and the V segment lost 0 bases, leaving 7 bases of the junction unmatched. Germline loops: CDR1 SGHNT, CDR2 YYREEE (reference sequence). This CDR3 is CASSLGGQGYQEQYF. The CDR3 bases are TGTGCCAGCAGCTTGGGGGGACAGGGGTATCAGGAGCAGTACTTC.

The V call is TRBV19, the J call TRBJ2-7; TRBD1 matches at 7 bases. The CDR3 is 12 residues long. CDR1 is LNHDA, CDR2 SQIVND, per germline (reference sequence). The V segment lost 4 bases and the J segment 3 bases; nucleotides outside the gene matches: 0. CDR3: CASSRTGYEQYF. The CDR3 nucleotides read TGTGCCAGTAGTAGGACAGGCTACGAGCAGTACTTC. The full variable domain, with the rest looked up from reference TRBV19 and TRBJ2-7, is DGGITQSPKYLFRKEGQNVTLSCEQNLNHDAMYWYRQDPGQGLRLIYYSQIVNDFQKGDIAEGYSVSREKKESFPLTVTSAQKNPTAFYLCASSRTGYEQYFGPGTRLTVT.

Concerning this clone itself: Just one base apart from a much larger clone, this may be a read error. Other DNA sequences in the same sample also yield this CDR3. The rearrangement uses TRBV27 and TRBJ2-5; D is unresolved. V was clipped by 1 base and J by 3 bases, with 9 bases between them. Germline V CDR1 and CDR2: MNHEY, SMNVEV (reference sequence). The CDR3 runs to 14 residues. CDR3 DNA: TGTGCCAGCAGTTTATTGGGGTCGGAAGAGACCCAGTACTTC. It translates to CASSLLGSEETQYF.

The genes are TRBV14 and TRBJ2-7; 7 bases are shared with TRBD1. The CDR3 has 15 amino acids. Germline CDR1 and CDR2: SGHDN and FVKESK. The trim removed 1 base at V and 6 bases at J, leaving 9 bases unmatched. This CDR3 reads CASSQGNRGRGEQYF. Here the CDR3 DNA reads TGTGCCAGCAGCCAAGGAAACAGGGGACGAGGCGAGCAGTACTTC. Using reference TRBV14 and TRBJ2-7 for the parts outside the CDR3, the full variable domain is EAGVTQFPSHSVIEKGQTVTLRCDPISGHDNLYWYRRVMGKEIKFLLHFVKESKQDESGMPNNRFLAERTGGTYSTLKVQPAELEDSGVYFCASSQGNRGRGEQYFGPGTRLTVT.

The gene calls are TRBV5-1 and TRBJ2-1; D is unclear. Trimming stripped 4 bases from V and 12 bases from J, with 14 bases between. Germline V CDR1 and CDR2: SGHRS, YFSETQ. This CDR3 region has 12 residues. For the CDR3, the DNA is TGCGCCAGCAGCGCCGACATTTTGCCGCAGTTCTTC. Encoded protein: CASSADILPQFF.

V gene TRBV5-1 combines with J gene TRBJ2-5; the D gene is possibly TRBD1 (6 bases). Gene TRBJ2-7 matches the end of the DNA better, so the J call may be wrong. Germline V CDR1 and CDR2: SGHRS, YFSETQ. The CDR3 runs to 17 residues. CDR3 in amino acids: CASSLAQTGSLSYEQYF. CDR3 in DNA: TGCGCCAGCAGCTTGGCCCAAACAGGGTCACTATCCTACGAGCAGTACTTC.

The rearrangement uses TRBV28 and TRBJ2-2; D not resolved. CDR1 is MDHEN and CDR2 is SYDVKM in the germline V gene. The CDR3 loop spans 14 amino acids. V dropped 2 bases and J dropped 6 bases, with 10 bases sitting between them. CDR3 nucleotides: TGTGCCAGCAGTTTAAGTTTAGGTTCCGGGGAGCTGTTTTTT. Its translation is CASSLSLGSGELFF.

This chain links TRBV10-3 with TRBJ1-1; D call uncertain. Looked up from germline, CDR1 is ENHRY and CDR2 is SYGVKD. With 0 bases removed from V and 4 bases from J, the gap between germline ends came to 12 bases. CDR3 length: 15 amino acids. CDR3 region: CAISESGQASTEAFF. CDR3 coding DNA: TGTGCCATCAGTGAGTCAGGGCAGGCCAGCACTGAAGCTTTCTTT.

About this clone: Other DNA sequences in this sample translate to the same CDR3. The chain joins TRBV27 to TRBJ1-5, with D perhaps matching TRBD1 (6 bases). The germline V gene has CDR1 MNHEY and CDR2 SMNVEV (reference sequence). This CDR3 has 13 amino acids. V lost 6 bases, J lost 6 bases, and 12 bases lay in between. The CDR3 DNA reads TGTGCCAGCAGCCTTGGGGGCAGTCAGCCCCAGCATTTT. Translated: CASSLGGSQPQHF.

Points on this clone: Other DNA sequences from this sample encode an identical CDR3 as well. V usage is TRBV5-1 and J usage is TRBJ2-1, with 11 bases identical to TRBD2. The germline gives CDR1 SGHRS, CDR2 YFSETQ. This CDR3 has 16 amino acids. With V trimmed by 0 bases and J by 9 bases, 8 bases remained unmatched. The CDR3 DNA follows: TGCGCCAGCAGCTTGGGGCTAGCGGGAGGACGTAGTGAGCAGTTCTTC. Protein sequence: CASSLGLAGGRSEQFF.

The chain carries TRBV7-9 and TRBJ2-4, with 8 bases identical to TRBD1. Losses at the gene ends were 6 bases for V and 7 bases for J; bases not matched to a gene: 8. This CDR3 is 14 amino acids long. Germline V gene lookup returns CDR1 SEHNR and CDR2 FQNEAQ (reference sequence). Written as DNA, the CDR3 is TGTGCCAGCAGTTCACCAACAGGGGGGAACATTCAGTACTTC. This sequence encodes CASSSPTGGNIQYF.

Points on this clone: The same CDR3 also results from other DNA sequences found in this sample. V gene TRBV9 combines with J gene TRBJ1-2; a weak D match, TRBD1 (5 bases). Germline CDR1 reads SGDLS; CDR2 reads YYNGEE. The germline V and J ends were trimmed by 3 bases and 5 bases, with 8 bases remaining between them. The CDR3 consists of 12 residues. CDR3 bases: TGTGCCAGCAGCGCAGAGGGGTATGGCTACACCTTC. Translated: CASSAEGYGYTF.

The gene calls are TRBV29-1 and TRBJ1-1; D is unclear. The V and J ends lost 5 bases and 6 bases respectively, with 10 bases between them. The CDR3 has 11 amino acids. Germline CDR1 SQVTM, CDR2 ANQGSEA. CDR3 amino acids: CSVSGVPEAFF. The CDR3 DNA reads TGCAGCGTTTCCGGGGTCCCTGAAGCTTTCTTT. Variable domain in full (rest from reference TRBV29-1 and TRBJ1-1): SAVISQKPSRDICQRGTSLTIQCQVDSQVTMMFWYRQQPGQSLTLIATANQGSEATYESGFVIDKFPISRPNLTFSTLTVSNMSPEDSSIYLCSVSGVPEAFFGQGTRLTVV.